This T cell receptor beta chain was sequenced in a study of Ad26.COV2.S vaccination and SARS-CoV-2 variants. Overall study context: Among those in the COV1001 Ad26.COV2.S trial arm was the donor.

Study conclusions and caveats: Analyses that measured TCR breadth and depth may have underestimated total T cell responses.

Regarding treatment: 15 to 20 received Ad26.COV2.S at low or high dose, single or two shots; roughly 5 received placebo; per-sample allocation not given. Day 63 after the first injection of vaccine or placebo was the sampling time. An adult of 18-55 years in Boston served as donor. This clone was detected only a few times. Its antigen is still unknown. The germline gene is not matched at one end of the junction; a read error may be the cause. Here immunoSEQ multiplex PCR was the method, and the copy in TCRdb shows in-frame clones only, minus some. The sample has fewer than 400,000 clones; approximately 86% are singletons. Germline assignment: CDR1 LNHDA and CDR2 SQIVND (reference sequence). The CDR3 contains 12 residues.

The TCR originated in a person between 18 and 65 years old who received the Ad26.COV2.S COVID-19 vaccine or a placebo. The sample here was peripheral blood, taken in a trial of Ad26.COV2.S vaccine versus placebo. The chain recombines TRBV19 with TRBJ1-1, with a tentative D call TRBD1 (5 bases). The CDR3, as DNA: TGTGCCAGTAGTTTAGAGGGGACTGAAGCTTTCTTT. It is translated as CASSLEGTEAFF.